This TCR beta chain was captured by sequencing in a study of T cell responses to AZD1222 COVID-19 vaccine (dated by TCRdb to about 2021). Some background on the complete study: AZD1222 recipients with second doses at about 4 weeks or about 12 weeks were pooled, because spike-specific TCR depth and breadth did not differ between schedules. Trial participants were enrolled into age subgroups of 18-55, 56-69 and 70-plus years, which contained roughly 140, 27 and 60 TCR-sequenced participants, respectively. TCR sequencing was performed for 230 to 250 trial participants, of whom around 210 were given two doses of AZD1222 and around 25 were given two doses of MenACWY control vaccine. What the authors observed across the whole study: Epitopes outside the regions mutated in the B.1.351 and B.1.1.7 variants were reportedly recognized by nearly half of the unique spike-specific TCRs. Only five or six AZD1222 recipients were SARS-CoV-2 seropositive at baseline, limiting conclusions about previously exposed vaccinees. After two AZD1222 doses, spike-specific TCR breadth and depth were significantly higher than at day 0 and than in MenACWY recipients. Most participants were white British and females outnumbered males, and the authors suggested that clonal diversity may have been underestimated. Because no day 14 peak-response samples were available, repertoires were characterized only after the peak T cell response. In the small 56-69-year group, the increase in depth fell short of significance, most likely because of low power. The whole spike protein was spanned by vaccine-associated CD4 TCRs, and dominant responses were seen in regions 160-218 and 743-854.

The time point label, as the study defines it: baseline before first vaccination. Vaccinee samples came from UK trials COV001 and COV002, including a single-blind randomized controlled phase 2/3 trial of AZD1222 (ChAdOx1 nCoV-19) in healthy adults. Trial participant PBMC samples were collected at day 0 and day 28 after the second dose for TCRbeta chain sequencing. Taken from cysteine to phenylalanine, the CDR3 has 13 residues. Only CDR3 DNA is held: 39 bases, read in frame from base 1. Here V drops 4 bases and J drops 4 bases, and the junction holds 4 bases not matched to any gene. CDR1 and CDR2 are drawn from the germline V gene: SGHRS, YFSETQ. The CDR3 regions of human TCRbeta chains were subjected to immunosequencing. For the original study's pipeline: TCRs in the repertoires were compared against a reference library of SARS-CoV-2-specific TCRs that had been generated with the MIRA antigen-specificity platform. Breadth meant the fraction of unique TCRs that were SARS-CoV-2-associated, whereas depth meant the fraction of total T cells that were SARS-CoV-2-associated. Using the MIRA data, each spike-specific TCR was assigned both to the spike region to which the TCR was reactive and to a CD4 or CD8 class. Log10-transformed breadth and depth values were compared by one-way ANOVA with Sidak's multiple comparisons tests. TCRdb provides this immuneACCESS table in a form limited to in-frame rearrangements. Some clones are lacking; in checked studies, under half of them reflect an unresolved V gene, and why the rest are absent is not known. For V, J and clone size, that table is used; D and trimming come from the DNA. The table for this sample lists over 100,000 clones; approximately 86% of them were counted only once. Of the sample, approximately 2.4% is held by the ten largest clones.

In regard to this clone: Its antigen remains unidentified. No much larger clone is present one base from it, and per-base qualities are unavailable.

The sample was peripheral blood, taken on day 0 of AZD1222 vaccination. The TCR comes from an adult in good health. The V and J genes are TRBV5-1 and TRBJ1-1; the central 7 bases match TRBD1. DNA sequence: TGCGCCAGCAGCCCGCAGGGGGGCACTGAAGCTTTCTTT. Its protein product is CASSPQGGTEAFF.